This T cell receptor (beta chain) was captured by sequencing in a study of a mutant IDH1 vaccine in newly diagnosed glioma (dated by TCRdb to the early 2020s). Looking at the study overall: In the chemotherapy-containing groups, vaccination started alongside temozolomide cycles, whereas in patients who had radiotherapy alone it started 4-6 weeks after radiotherapy. Of the roughly 32 patients who were treated, about 60% were male and roughly 38% were female, and the mean age was about 40 years. Prior to enrollment, patients had been given standard therapy consisting of radiotherapy alone, temozolomide alone, or radiochemotherapy with temozolomide, with the combination given to most patients. The week-35 safety follow-up took place at visit V12, and the week-47 end of study took place at visit V13. Peripheral blood was collected at six visits: V03 (baseline), V05, V07, V10, V12 and V13. Longitudinal TCRB deep sequencing was performed for 20 to 30 treated patients wherever samples were available for exploratory analyses.

V is pared back by 4 bases and J by 12 bases, with 7 bases lying between the germline termini. From cysteine to phenylalanine, the CDR3 is 11 amino acids long. The only DNA kept is the CDR3, 33 bases in frame from the first base. The germline V gene provides CDR1 LGHNT and CDR2 FRNRAP. Libraries were built with the immunoSEQ multiplex PCR assay. Rearranged TCR beta chain sequences were amplified using the hsTCRB Kit according to the manufacturer's protocol. Sequencing of TCRB libraries was carried out on an Illumina MiSeq. As for the original processing: The kit vendor's proprietary platform handled demultiplexing, trimming and gene mapping. Not all clones reach the TCRdb copy of this immuneACCESS table, which keeps in-frame sequences only. Checked studies attribute under half of the gap to unresolved V genes and leave the rest unexplained. D and trimming were read from the DNA, whereas the V and J calls and clone size are those reported in that table. This sample comprises approximately 25,000 clones, roughly 80% of them detected only once. The ten most abundant clones make up 2.8% of the sample.

What this sample's time point label stands for: week 47, end of study. Every vaccine dose consisted of 300 ug of a 20-mer mutant IDH1 peptide in Montanide, administered subcutaneously together with topical imiquimod. Across visits V03 through V10, patients got a total of eight vaccinations, given in weeks 1, 3, 5, 7, 11, 15, 19 and 23. Newly diagnosed WHO grade 3 or 4 IDH1-mutant astrocytomas showing loss of nuclear ATRX were present in the donors. The samples were drawn from NOA16, a multicentre, single-arm, open-label phase I trial in Germany that tested a mutant IDH1 peptide vaccine in humans for the first time. Genomic DNA for TCRB sequencing was isolated from EDTA blood with the DNeasy Blood and Tissue Kit. On this clone: Its antigen is not yet known. Base qualities were left out, and no much larger clone turns up one base away.

Summary of the overall study and its limitations: Immune responses induced by the vaccine were seen in over 80% of patients across multiple MHC alleles. PBMC samples for TCRB deep sequencing were selected based on availability. According to the authors, sample limitations meant that analyses of patient blood samples could not be reproduced. Pseudoprogression appeared unrelated to alterations in the top peripheral T cell clonotypes detected by TCRB sequencing.

The chain uses TRBV12-5 and TRBJ1-6, with no reliable assignment of the D segment. The sequence was obtained from a man between 40 and 49 years old with glioma. Source: PBMCs, taken from a glioma patient whose treatment included an IDH1 peptide vaccine. In nucleotides, the sequence is TGTGCTAGTGGTTCCGGCGGACCCCTCCACTTT. It specifies CASGSGGPLHF.